What follows are 21 T cell receptor beta chains derived from one specimen sequenced in a study of shared clonotypes between healthy human individuals. Terminally differentiated effector memory CD45RA+ cells were excluded by CCR7 positive selection of CD45RO-negative cells. Sequenced by immunoSEQ multiplex PCR; TCRdb stores in-frame clones only, minus some. The sample lists some 2.1 million clones; about 95% were seen once. Sequenced material: naive CD8+ T cells sorted from blood. The receptors originated from a man younger than 30 in good health.

The chain combines TRBV4-1 with TRBJ1-2, with D hard to call. The length of the CDR3 is 14 residues. Germline-derived CDR1 and CDR2 are MGHRA and YSYEKL. Trimming shortened V by 0 bases and J by 0 bases, and 5 bases separated the two germline ends. This CDR3 reads CASSQETANYGYTF. The CDR3 nucleotides read TGCGCCAGCAGCCAAGAGACGGCTAACTATGGCTACACCTTC.

The chain is built from TRBV19 and TRBJ1-5, with D hard to call. The V gene lost 1 base and the J gene lost 1 base, with 5 bases spanning the gap. The CDR3 extends over 14 amino acids. Germline CDR1 LNHDA, CDR2 SQIVND (reference sequence). The chain's CDR3 is CASSIGVSNQPQHF. In nucleotides, the CDR3 is TGTGCCAGTAGTATAGGGGTAAGCAATCAGCCCCAGCATTTT. Complete variable domain (other parts from reference TRBV19 and TRBJ1-5): DGGITQSPKYLFRKEGQNVTLSCEQNLNHDAMYWYRQDPGQGLRLIYYSQIVNDFQKGDIAEGYSVSREKKESFPLTVTSAQKNPTAFYLCASSIGVSNQPQHFGDGTRLSIL.

The genes are TRBV4-1 and TRBJ2-1; 10 bases map to TRBD1. The CDR3 has 16 residues. V lost 4 bases, J lost 1 base, and 4 bases stayed unmatched. Germline V gene data show CDR1 as MGHRA and CDR2 as YSYEKL. The CDR3 coding sequence is TGCGCCAGCAGCCTTCGACAGGGGGCGTCCTACAATGAGCAGTTCTTC. This sequence encodes CASSLRQGASYNEQFF.

The chain is built from TRBV4-3 and TRBJ2-1; unclear D gene. This CDR3 has 13 amino acids. Germline-derived CDR1 and CDR2 are LGHNA and YSLEER. With 2 bases removed from V and 9 bases from J, the gap between germline ends came to 11 bases. The CDR3 loop reads CASSQFGLAEQFF. CDR3 nucleotide sequence: TGCGCCAGCAGCCAATTTGGGTTGGCTGAGCAGTTCTTC.

This clone was found once. This rearrangement joins TRBV5-6 to TRBJ2-1, with D uncertain. This CDR3 has 11 amino acids. Trimming shortened V by 1 base and J by 9 bases, and 5 bases separated the two germline ends. Germline-derived CDR1 and CDR2 are SGHDT and YYEEEE. Here the CDR3 reads CASSLLVEQFF. DNA of the CDR3: TGTGCCAGCAGCTTGCTGGTTGAGCAGTTCTTC. The full variable domain, completed using reference TRBV5-6 and TRBJ2-1, is DAGVTQSPTHLIKTRGQQVTLRCSPKSGHDTVSWYQQALGQGPQFIFQYYEEEERQRGNFPDRFSGHQFPNYSSELNVNALLLGDSALYLCASSLLVEQFFGPGTRLTVL.

The chain recombines TRBV27 with TRBJ1-2; tentative D call: TRBD1 (6 bases). Deletions cut 5 bases from V and 7 bases from J, with 23 bases between. The germline CDR1 and CDR2 sequences are MNHEY and SMNVEV (reference sequence). The CDR3 extends over 16 amino acids. The CDR3 is CASSRGMGAARIGYTF. The DNA for the CDR3 is TGTGCCAGCAGTCGGGGAATGGGGGCGGCTCGTATTGGCTACACCTTC.

The chain combines TRBV4-1 with TRBJ2-7; 7 bases align to TRBD1. Germline-derived CDR1 and CDR2 are MGHRA and YSYEKL. CDR3 length equals 15 residues. Trimming cost V 4 bases and J 2 bases; bases outside gene matches: 8. The CDR3 here is CASSPGQDGTYEQYF. As DNA, the CDR3 is TGCGCCAGCAGCCCCGGACAGGATGGTACCTACGAGCAGTACTTC.

The rearrangement joins TRBV27 to TRBJ2-5; 7 bases map to TRBD2. The CDR3 has 14 residues. The germline V gene has CDR1 MNHEY and CDR2 SMNVEV (reference sequence). V was clipped by 8 bases and J by 4 bases; unmatched bases: 10. CDR3 bases: TGTGCCAGCTCTCCGGGCGGGAGTAGAGAGACCCAGTACTTC. Translated, it gives CASSPGGSRETQYF.

The chain carries TRBV13 and TRBJ2-3; D possibly corresponds to TRBD2 (6 bases). This CDR3 has 18 amino acids. CDR1 PRHDT and CDR2 FYEKMQ come from the germline V gene (reference sequence). Trimming removed 4 bases at V and 2 bases at J, with 22 bases between. DNA of the CDR3: TGTGCCAGCAGCTCTGCGTCTAGCGATCAGACCTACACAGATACGCAGTATTTT. Its translation is CASSSASSDQTYTDTQYF.

The V call is TRBV15, the J call TRBJ1-4; no clear D gene. V was cut by 0 bases and J by 6 bases, with 11 bases left in between. The CDR3 totals 15 residues. CDR1 LNHNV and CDR2 YYDKDF come from the germline V gene (reference sequence). The CDR3 loop is CATSRDLRMDEKLFF. CDR3 DNA sequence: TGTGCCACCAGCAGAGATCTCCGGATGGATGAAAAACTGTTTTTT.

This clone appeared a few times. The identical CDR3 is also encoded by other nucleotide sequences in the sample. The chain links TRBV5-6 to TRBJ2-1, with D unclear. The CDR3 runs 13 residues. Germline assignment: CDR1 SGHDT and CDR2 YYEEEE. V lost 0 bases and J lost 6, with 7 bases in between. The CDR3 here is CASSLGPFNEQFF. CDR3 nucleotide sequence: TGTGCCAGCAGCTTGGGGCCGTTCAATGAGCAGTTCTTC.

V usage is TRBV5-1 and J usage is TRBJ2-7; TRBD2 agrees at 7 bases. Germline CDR1 SGHRS, CDR2 YFSETQ. V was pared by 4 bases and J by 4 bases, with 14 bases of the junction left unmatched. CDR3 size: 16 residues. CDR3 amino acids: CASSVDIAGEQYEQYF. The CDR3 DNA is TGCGCCAGCAGCGTTGATATCGCGGGAGAACAATACGAGCAGTACTTC.

This sequence joins TRBV9 and TRBJ1-4; D may be TRBD1 (5 bases). Trimming removed 4 bases at V and 4 bases at J, with 11 bases between. The CDR3 loop spans 14 amino acids. Per germline, CDR1 SGDLS and CDR2 YYNGEE. CDR3 sequence: CASSPHGGNEKLFF. The CDR3 coding sequence is TGTGCCAGCAGCCCCCATGGGGGTAATGAAAAACTGTTTTTT.

The chain combines TRBV5-4 with TRBJ2-7; a weak D match, TRBD1 (5 bases). Trimming left V 4 bases short and J 2 bases short, with 13 bases between. Germline V gives CDR1 SGHNT, CDR2 YYREEE (reference sequence). CDR3 length: 14 amino acids. CDR3 DNA: TGTGCCAGCAGCCCCGGACATTTGGCCTACGAGCAGTACTTC. Its protein is CASSPGHLAYEQYF.

About this clone: Other DNA sequences in this specimen translate into the identical CDR3. The chain has TRBV11-2 and TRBJ2-3, with TRBD2 matching over 7 bases. There are 16 residues in the CDR3. V gave up 1 base and J gave up 0 bases; unmatched junction bases: 4. Looked up from germline, CDR1 is SGHAT and CDR2 is FQNNGV. In DNA form, the CDR3 reads TGTGCCAGCAGCTTAGGGGCTAGCGGAAGCACAGATACGCAGTATTTT. It encodes CASSLGASGSTDTQYF. Complete variable domain (other parts from reference TRBV11-2 and TRBJ2-3): EAGVAQSPRYKIIEKRQSVAFWCNPISGHATLYWYQQILGQGPKLLIQFQNNGVVDDSQLPKDRFSAERLKGVDSTLKIQPAKLEDSAVYLCASSLGASGSTDTQYFGPGTRLTVL.

The gene calls are TRBV30 and TRBJ2-5; 7 nucleotides agree with TRBD1. The V gene's germline CDR1 is GTSNPN and CDR2 SVGIG (reference sequence). With 7 bases clipped from V and 4 bases from J, the junction kept 12 bases outside the gene matches. The length of the CDR3 is 14 residues. The CDR3 DNA reads TGTGCCTTTGTAAAACTCAACAGGGGAGAGACCCAGTACTTC. This encodes CAFVKLNRGETQYF.

The V gene is TRBV6-6, the J gene TRBJ2-3; 8 bases match TRBD1. This CDR3 has 15 residues. The V and J ends lost 5 bases and 1 base, in that order; junction bases with no gene match: 5. In germline, CDR1 is MNHNY, CDR2 SVGAGI (reference sequence). The CDR3 here is CASSTADRGTDTQYF. The CDR3 DNA reads TGTGCCAGCAGTACTGCGGACAGGGGCACAGATACGCAGTATTTT.

The chain carries TRBV5-4 and TRBJ1-5; D is perhaps TRBD1 (6 bases). This CDR3 is 14 amino acids long. The V end was cut by 1 base, the J end by 6 bases, with 11 bases between. Germline V gives CDR1 SGHNT, CDR2 YYREEE (reference sequence). The CDR3 region is CASSLRGAGQPQHF. As DNA, the CDR3 is TGTGCCAGCAGCTTGAGGGGGGCTGGTCAGCCCCAGCATTTT.

Regarding this clone: This sample includes further DNA sequences coding for the same CDR3. The chain combines TRBV13 with TRBJ2-7; perhaps TRBD1 as D (6 bases). The germline V and J ends were trimmed by 3 bases and 1 base, with 13 bases remaining between them. The CDR3 contains 15 residues. Germline CDR1 is PRHDT and CDR2 is FYEKMQ (reference sequence). The CDR3 is CASSLGRGSSYEQYF. The DNA of the CDR3 is TGTGCCAGCAGCTTGGGTAGGGGGTCTTCCTACGAGCAGTACTTC. Full variable domain (remainder filled in from reference TRBV13 and TRBJ2-7): AAGVIQSPRHLIKEKRETATLKCYPIPRHDTVYWYQQGPGQDPQFLISFYEKMQSDKGSIPDRFSAQQFSDYHSELNMSSLELGDSALYFCASSLGRGSSYEQYFGPGTRLTVT.

This chain joins TRBV2 and TRBJ2-2, with 8 nucleotides matching TRBD1. Germline values: CDR1 SNHLY, CDR2 FYNNEI. J gave up 7 bases and V 6 bases, and 7 bases lay outside the gene matches. The CDR3 runs 14 residues. The CDR3 DNA is TGTGCCAGCAGGCAGGGGGCGCAAGTCGGGGAGCTGTTTTTT. Translation: CASRQGAQVGELFF.

The chain combines TRBV27 with TRBJ1-2, with 11 bases fitting TRBD1. Germline loops: CDR1 MNHEY, CDR2 SMNVEV (reference sequence). CDR3 length equals 17 residues. V lost 2 bases, J lost 4 bases, and 9 bases stayed unmatched. The CDR3, as DNA: TGTGCCAGCAGTTTAACAAGGACAGGGGGCCAAGTCTATGGCTACACCTTC. It yields the protein CASSLTRTGGQVYGYTF.